The 4 T cell receptor beta chains below all came from one sample that was sequenced in a study of shared clonotypes between healthy human individuals. Assay used: immunoSEQ multiplex PCR; TCRdb lists only in-frame clones, some missing. This table has fewer than 500,000 clones, 60% to 80% appearing once. Sequencing was performed on PBMCs. All receptors derive from a woman aged 40-49 years in good health. Some clones in this sample may be carry-over from other donors' samples.

The J gene is TRBJ1-2, the V gene TRBV2, with 9 positions matching TRBD1. The germline V gene encodes CDR1 SNHLY and CDR2 FYNNEI. There are 15 residues in the CDR3. V was pared by 7 bases and J by 1 base, with 7 bases of the junction left unmatched. This CDR3 reads CASKSGTGFNYGYTF. DNA of the CDR3: TGTGCCAGCAAGTCCGGGACAGGGTTTAACTATGGCTACACCTTC.

This chain joins TRBV9 and TRBJ2-3; 7 bases are shared with TRBD1. Germline V CDR1 and CDR2: SGDLS, YYNGEE. V shed 2 bases, J shed 3 bases, and the junction held 3 bases outside the gene matches. The CDR3 spans 14 residues. In nucleotides, the CDR3 is TGTGCCAGCAGCGTCGGCAGGGGGACAGATACGCAGTATTTT. Protein sequence: CASSVGRGTDTQYF.

The rearrangement links TRBV10-1 to TRBJ2-4, with D perhaps matching TRBD2 (6 bases). Trimming cost V 6 bases and J 2 bases, with 17 bases left between them. In germline, CDR1 is WNHNN, CDR2 SYGVQD (reference sequence). This CDR3 contains 16 residues. Here the CDR3 reads CASRASGLATKNIQYF. The CDR3 DNA sequence: TGCGCCAGCAGGGCCTCCGGGCTAGCGACCAAAAACATTCAGTACTTC.

This chain connects TRBV5-4 to TRBJ2-2, with D possibly being TRBD1 (6 bases). The germline V and J ends were trimmed by 4 bases and 0 bases, with 13 bases remaining between them. Germline V gene sequence: CDR1 SGHNT, CDR2 YYREEE (reference sequence). The CDR3 totals 16 residues. CDR3 sequence reads: CASSLDRPTNTGELFF. For the CDR3, the DNA is TGTGCCAGCAGCCTGGACAGACCGACGAACACCGGGGAGCTGTTTTTT.